The present T cell receptor (beta chain) was sequenced within a study of blood T cell repertoires in COVID-19. About the study: In each case, the material was cDNA or gDNA derived from T cells, B-cell-depleted T cells, or PBMCs.

Profiling relied on immunoSEQ multiplex PCR, and the TCRdb table lists in-frame clones only, not all of them. Of 95,000 to 110,000 clones listed, approximately 80% are singletons. The source is a human donor in a cohort sampled during active COVID-19. The sequencing input was peripheral blood.

CDR3 residues: CASSPTGYGYTF. The CDR3 nucleotides are TGTGCCAGCAGTCCCACCGGTTATGGCTACACCTTC. The chain employs TRBV6-5 and TRBJ1-2; D is unresolved. Germline loops: CDR1 MNHEY, CDR2 SVGAGI. V was pared by 5 bases and J by 5 bases, with 9 bases between. The CDR3 is made up of 12 amino acids.